The rows below give T cell receptor beta chains drawn from one sample of a study of cytomegalovirus exposure and HLA in healthy donors. Measured with immunoSEQ multiplex PCR; TCRdb has only the in-frame clones, and not every one. The top ten clones hold approximately 1% of a sample with about 350,000 clones, around 90% of them seen once. Sequenced material: PBMCs. The receptors stem from a woman under 40 in good health and CMV-seropositive. CDR3s include the opening cysteine and the closing phenylalanine or tryptophan. The D gene is left open where the match is weak. Clone size is given for some rows only: seen once, a few or many times, or a class if the clone is expanded.

TRBJ1-2	-	TRBV28	-	CASSPLGVGGYTF	TGTGCCAGCAGTCCCTTGGGGGTTGGTGGCTACACCTTC
TRBJ2-3	TRBD2	TRBV7-6	-	CASSSRPSGGEDTQYF	TGTGCCAGCAGCTCACGGCCGAGCGGGGGGGAGGATACGCAGTATTTT
TRBJ1-6	-	TRBV27	once	CASSLGGGRSSYNSPLHF	TGTGCCAGCAGCCTAGGGGGGGGCAGGAGCTCCTATAATTCACCCCTCCACTTT
TRBJ2-2	-	TRBV5-8	-	CASNLLALFTGELFF	TGTGCCAGCAACTTGTTGGCACTTTTCACCGGGGAGCTGTTTTTT
TRBJ2-7	TRBD1	TRBV5-8	-	CASRGTGLGYEQYF	TGTGCCAGCAGAGGGACAGGGCTCGGCTACGAGCAGTACTTC
TRBJ1-2	TRBD1	TRBV5-6	once	CASSSGTGGAYYGYTF	TGTGCCAGCAGCTCCGGGACAGGGGGCGCGTACTATGGCTACACCTTC
TRBJ2-2	TRBD2	TRBV7-3	-	CASRSLAGENTGELFF	TGTGCCAGCAGATCACTAGCGGGAGAGAACACCGGGGAGCTGTTTTTT
TRBJ2-4	TRBD2	TRBV4-2	-	CASSQKAPGGTSGSWAKNIQYF	TGTGCCAGCAGCCAAAAGGCCCCAGGAGGGACTAGCGGGTCCTGGGCCAAAAACATTCAGTACTTC
TRBJ2-5	-	TRBV27	-	CASSLGGAGETQYF	TGTGCCAGCAGTTTAGGGGGGGCCGGAGAGACCCAGTACTTC
TRBJ2-5	-	TRBV5-6	-	CASSQPPSAETQYF	TGTGCCAGCAGCCAACCTCCCAGCGCCGAGACCCAGTACTTC
TRBJ2-3	TRBD2	TRBV6-4	-	CASSDSGGSTDTQYF	TGTGCCAGCAGTGACTCCGGGGGGTCCACAGATACGCAGTATTTT
TRBJ2-1	TRBD2	TRBV27	-	CASSTGTSKYNEQFF	TGTGCCAGCAGTACCGGGACTAGTAAGTACAATGAGCAGTTCTTC
TRBJ1-1	-	TRBV9	-	CASSEGILNTEAFF	TGTGCCAGCAGCGAGGGGATCTTGAACACTGAAGCTTTCTTT
TRBJ1-5	-	TRBV10-1	-	CASSERGNQPQHF	TGCGCCAGCAGTGAGCGGGGGAATCAGCCCCAGCATTTT
TRBJ2-7	-	TRBV28	-	CASSFGVEQYF	TGTGCCAGCAGTTTCGGGGTCGAGCAGTACTTC
TRBJ2-7	TRBD2	TRBV2	-	CASTSEASGVYEQYF	TGTGCCAGCACCTCCGAAGCTAGCGGAGTATACGAGCAGTACTTC
TRBJ1-2	-	TRBV5-6	-	CASSFGRLNYGYTF	TGTGCCAGCAGCTTCGGCAGACTGAACTATGGCTACACCTTC
TRBJ1-2	-	TRBV6-1	-	CATLDRSYGYTF	TGTGCCACCCTAGACAGGTCCTATGGCTACACCTTC
TRBJ1-2	-	TRBV29-1	-	CSVGQGIGRGYTF	TGCAGCGTTGGTCAGGGGATCGGGCGTGGCTACACCTTC
TRBJ1-1	-	TRBV20-1	-	CSARAQAAAFF	TGCAGTGCTAGAGCGCAAGCCGCGGCTTTCTTT
TRBJ1-5	-	TRBV7-2	-	CASSFGVQGVRTNQPQHF	TGTGCCAGCAGCTTCGGCGTCCAGGGCGTCAGGACCAATCAGCCCCAGCATTTT
TRBJ2-3	TRBD1	TRBV7-9	-	CASDDRGSTDTQYF	TGTGCCAGCGACGACAGGGGTAGCACAGATACGCAGTATTTT
TRBJ1-3	-	TRBV4-3	-	CASSQDLQGSGNTIYF	TGCGCCAGCAGCCAAGACCTACAAGGTTCTGGAAACACCATATATTTT
TRBJ1-2	-	TRBV6-5	-	CASSMGRAANYGYTF	TGTGCCAGCTCTATGGGACGTGCAGCTAACTATGGCTACACCTTC
TRBJ2-1	TRBD1	TRBV7-2	-	CASSWDRVEKFF	TGTGCCAGCAGCTGGGACAGGGTTGAGAAATTCTTC
TRBJ1-5	-	TRBV15	few	CATSRAGQGVEPQHF	TGTGCCACCAGCAGAGCCGGACAAGGGGTAGAGCCCCAGCATTTT
TRBJ2-3	-	TRBV7-2	-	CASSLSRDLFTDTQYF	TGTGCCAGCAGCTTATCCCGGGACTTGTTCACAGATACGCAGTATTTT
TRBJ1-5	-	TRBV7-8	many	CASSLDSDSQPQHF	TGTGCCAGCAGCTTGGACAGCGATTCTCAGCCCCAGCATTTT
TRBJ1-6	TRBD1	TRBV18	few	CASSSRSGQGALNSPLHF	TGTGCCAGCTCATCACGATCGGGACAGGGGGCCCTTAATTCACCCCTCCACTTT
TRBJ2-7	TRBD2	TRBV7-9	-	CASSLGGVAGVSYEQYF	TGTGCCAGCAGCTTAGGAGGAGTAGCGGGAGTGTCTTACGAGCAGTACTTC
TRBJ1-6	-	TRBV6-1	-	CASSDQSYSPLHF	TGTGCCAGCAGTGATCAATCCTATTCACCCCTCCACTTT
TRBJ2-5	-	TRBV15	-	CATSRGDNANQETQYF	TGTGCCACCAGCAGAGGGGACAACGCCAACCAAGAGACCCAGTACTTC
TRBJ2-1	TRBD2	TRBV19	once	CASTTGTSGRNEQFF	TGTGCCAGTACCACCGGGACTAGCGGGAGAAATGAGCAGTTCTTC
TRBJ2-5	-	TRBV5-6	-	CASSLGEQETQYF	TGTGCCAGCAGCTTGGGAGAACAAGAGACCCAGTACTTC
TRBJ2-3	TRBD2	TRBV29-1	-	CSVEGLATDTQYF	TGCAGCGTTGAGGGACTAGCCACAGATACGCAGTATTTT
TRBJ2-1	TRBD1	TRBV19	-	CASSIRGTGSSRNEQFF	TGTGCCAGTAGTATTCGCGGGACAGGGAGTTCGCGGAATGAGCAGTTCTTC
TRBJ2-2	-	TRBV12-5	-	CASGLVHNTGELFF	TGTGCTAGTGGTTTGGTACATAACACCGGGGAGCTGTTTTTT
TRBJ2-6	TRBD1	TRBV19	-	CASSSSGQPKGANVLTF	TGTGCCAGTAGTTCCTCGGGACAGCCAAAGGGGGCCAACGTCCTGACTTTC
TRBJ2-6	-	TRBV9	-	CASSDPDRFSGGANVLTF	TGTGCCAGCAGCGATCCCGACCGATTCTCGGGTGGGGCCAACGTCCTGACTTTC
TRBJ2-7	-	TRBV9	-	CASSVGGGTSYEQYF	TGTGCCAGCAGCGTAGGCGGAGGGACCTCTTACGAGCAGTACTTC
TRBJ2-1	-	TRBV19	-	CASSIDLANEQFF	TGTGCCAGTAGTATAGATCTCGCCAATGAGCAGTTCTTC
TRBJ1-2	-	TRBV5-1	-	CASSRTGTVDGYTF	TGCGCCAGCAGCAGAACAGGGACGGTTGATGGCTACACCTTC